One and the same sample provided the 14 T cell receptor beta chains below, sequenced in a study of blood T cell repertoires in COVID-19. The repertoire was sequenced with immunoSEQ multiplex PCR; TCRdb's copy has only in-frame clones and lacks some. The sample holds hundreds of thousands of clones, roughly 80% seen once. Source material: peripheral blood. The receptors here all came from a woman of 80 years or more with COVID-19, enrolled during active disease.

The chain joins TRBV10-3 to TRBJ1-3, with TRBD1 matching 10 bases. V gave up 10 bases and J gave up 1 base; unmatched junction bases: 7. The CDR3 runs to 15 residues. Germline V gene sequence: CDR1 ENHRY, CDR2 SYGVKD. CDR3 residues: CASMTGGRSGNTIYF. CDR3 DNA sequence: TGTGCCAGTATGACAGGGGGCCGGTCTGGAAACACCATATATTTT.

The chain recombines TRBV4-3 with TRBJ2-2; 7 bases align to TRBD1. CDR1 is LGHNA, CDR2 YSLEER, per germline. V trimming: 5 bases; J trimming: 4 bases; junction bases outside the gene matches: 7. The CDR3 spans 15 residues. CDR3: CASSKETGLTGELFF. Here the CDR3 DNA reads TGCGCCAGCAGCAAGGAGACAGGGCTCACCGGGGAGCTGTTTTTT.

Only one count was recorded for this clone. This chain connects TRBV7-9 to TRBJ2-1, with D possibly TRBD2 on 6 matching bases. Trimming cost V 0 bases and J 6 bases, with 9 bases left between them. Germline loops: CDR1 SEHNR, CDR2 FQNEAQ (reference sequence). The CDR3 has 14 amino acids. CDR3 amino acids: CASSLAAGRNEQFF. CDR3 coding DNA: TGTGCCAGCAGCTTAGCGGCGGGACGCAATGAGCAGTTCTTC.

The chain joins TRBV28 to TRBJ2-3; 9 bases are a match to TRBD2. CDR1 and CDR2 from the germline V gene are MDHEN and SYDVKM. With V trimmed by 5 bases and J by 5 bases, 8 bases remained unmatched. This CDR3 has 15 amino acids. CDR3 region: CASSPPGLAVDTQYF. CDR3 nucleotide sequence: TGTGCCAGCAGTCCACCGGGACTAGCTGTAGATACGCAGTATTTT.

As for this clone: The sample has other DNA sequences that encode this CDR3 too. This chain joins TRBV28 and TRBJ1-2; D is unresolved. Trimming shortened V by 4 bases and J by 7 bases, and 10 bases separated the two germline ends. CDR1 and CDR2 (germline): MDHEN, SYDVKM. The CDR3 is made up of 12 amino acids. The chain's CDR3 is CASSSLPGGYTF. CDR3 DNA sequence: TGTGCCAGCAGTTCGTTACCGGGTGGCTACACCTTC.

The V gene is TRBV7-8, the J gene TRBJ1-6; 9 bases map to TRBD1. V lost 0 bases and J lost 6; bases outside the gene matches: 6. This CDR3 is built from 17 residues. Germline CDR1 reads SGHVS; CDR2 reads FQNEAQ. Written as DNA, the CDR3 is TGTGCCAGCAGCTTAGCTGGGACAGGGTCCGGTAATTCACCCCTCCACTTT. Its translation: CASSLAGTGSGNSPLHF.

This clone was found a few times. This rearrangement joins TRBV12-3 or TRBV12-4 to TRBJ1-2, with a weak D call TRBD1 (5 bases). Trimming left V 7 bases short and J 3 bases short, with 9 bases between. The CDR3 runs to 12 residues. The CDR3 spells CASMRGYYGYTF. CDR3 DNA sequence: TGTGCCAGCATGCGGGGGTACTATGGCTACACCTTC.

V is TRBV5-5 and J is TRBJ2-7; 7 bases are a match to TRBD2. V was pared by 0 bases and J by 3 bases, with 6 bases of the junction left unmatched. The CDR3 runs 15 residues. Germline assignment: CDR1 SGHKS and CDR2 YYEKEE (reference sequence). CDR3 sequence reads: CASSLGEGKFYEQYF. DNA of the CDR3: TGTGCCAGCAGCTTGGGGGAGGGGAAGTTCTACGAGCAGTACTTC.

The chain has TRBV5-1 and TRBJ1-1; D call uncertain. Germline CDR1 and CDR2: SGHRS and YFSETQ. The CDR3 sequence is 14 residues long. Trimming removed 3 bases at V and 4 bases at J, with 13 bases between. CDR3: CASSSWRVSTEAFF. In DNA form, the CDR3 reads TGCGCCAGCAGCTCCTGGAGGGTCAGCACTGAAGCTTTCTTT.

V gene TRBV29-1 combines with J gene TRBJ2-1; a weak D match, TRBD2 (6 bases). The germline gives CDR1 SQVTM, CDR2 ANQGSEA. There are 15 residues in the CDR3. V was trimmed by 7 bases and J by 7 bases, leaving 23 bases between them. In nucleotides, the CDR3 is TGCAGCGCCCATTCGGGACTTCCCGACCTGAATGAGCAGTTCTTC. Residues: CSAHSGLPDLNEQFF.

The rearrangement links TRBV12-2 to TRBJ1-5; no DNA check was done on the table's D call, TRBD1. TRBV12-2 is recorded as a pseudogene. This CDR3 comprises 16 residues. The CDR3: CASRFGGDPDPQPQHF. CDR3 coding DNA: TGTGCAAGTCGCTTTGGGGGCGATCCGGACCCTCAGCCCCAGCATTTT.

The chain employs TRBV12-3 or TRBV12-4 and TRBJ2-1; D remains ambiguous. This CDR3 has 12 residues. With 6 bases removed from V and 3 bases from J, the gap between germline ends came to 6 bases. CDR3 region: CASSSIYNEQFF. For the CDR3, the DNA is TGTGCCAGCAGCTCTATCTACAATGAGCAGTTCTTC.

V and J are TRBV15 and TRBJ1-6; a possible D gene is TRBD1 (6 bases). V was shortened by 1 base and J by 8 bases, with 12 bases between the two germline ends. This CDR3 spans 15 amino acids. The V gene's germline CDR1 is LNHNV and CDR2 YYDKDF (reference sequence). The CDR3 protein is CATSRGDTADSPLHF. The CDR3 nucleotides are TGTGCCACCAGCAGAGGGGACACGGCGGATTCACCCCTCCACTTT.

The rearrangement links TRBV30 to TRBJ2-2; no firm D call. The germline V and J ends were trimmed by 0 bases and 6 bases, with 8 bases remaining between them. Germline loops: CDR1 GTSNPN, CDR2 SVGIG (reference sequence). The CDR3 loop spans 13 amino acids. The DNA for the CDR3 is TGTGCCTGGAGTGTACAAAGCGCCGGGGAGCTGTTTTTT. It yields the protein CAWSVQSAGELFF.